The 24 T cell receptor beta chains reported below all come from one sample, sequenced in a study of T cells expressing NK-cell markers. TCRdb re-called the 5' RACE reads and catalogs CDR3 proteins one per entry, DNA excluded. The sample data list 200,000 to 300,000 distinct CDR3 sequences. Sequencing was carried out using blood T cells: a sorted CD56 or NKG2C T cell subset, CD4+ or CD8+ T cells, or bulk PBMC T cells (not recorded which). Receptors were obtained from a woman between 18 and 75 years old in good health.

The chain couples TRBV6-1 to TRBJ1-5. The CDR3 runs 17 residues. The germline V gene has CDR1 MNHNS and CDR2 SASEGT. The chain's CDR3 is CASSERFREISNQPQHF.

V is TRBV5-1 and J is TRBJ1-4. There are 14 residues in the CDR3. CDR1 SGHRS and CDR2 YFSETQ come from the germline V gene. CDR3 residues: CASKRAPRDEKLFF.

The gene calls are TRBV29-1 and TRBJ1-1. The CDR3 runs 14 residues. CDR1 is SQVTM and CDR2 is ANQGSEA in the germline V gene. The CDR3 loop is CSAHKLQGGLDTFF.

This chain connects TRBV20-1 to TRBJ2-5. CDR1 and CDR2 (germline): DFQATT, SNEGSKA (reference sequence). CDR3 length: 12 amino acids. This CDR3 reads CSASTGKETQYF.

This chain's CDR3 is CSALTTQETQYF. The gene calls are TRBV29-1 and TRBJ2-5; checking the TCRdb D call of TRBD1 is not possible without DNA. The CDR3 is 12 amino acids. Germline V CDR1 and CDR2: SQVTM, ANQGSEA. Looking up the rest from reference TRBV29-1 and TRBJ2-5 gives the full variable domain: SAVISQKPSRDICQRGTSLTIQCQVDSQVTMMFWYRQQPGQSLTLIATANQGSEATYESGFVIDKFPISRPNLTFSTLTVSNMSPEDSSIYLCSALTTQETQYFGPGTRLLVL.

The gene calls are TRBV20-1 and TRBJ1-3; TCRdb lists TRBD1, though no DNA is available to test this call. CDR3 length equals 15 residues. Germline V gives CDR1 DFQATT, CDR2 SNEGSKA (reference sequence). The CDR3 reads CSASRGLIQRNTIYF.

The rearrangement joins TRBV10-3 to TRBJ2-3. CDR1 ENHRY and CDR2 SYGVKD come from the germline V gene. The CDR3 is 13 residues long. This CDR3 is CAITGQDTDTQYF.

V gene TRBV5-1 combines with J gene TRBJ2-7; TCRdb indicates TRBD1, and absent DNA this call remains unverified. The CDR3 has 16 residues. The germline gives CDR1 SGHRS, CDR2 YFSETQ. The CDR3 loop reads CASSPSVSGSPYEQYF.

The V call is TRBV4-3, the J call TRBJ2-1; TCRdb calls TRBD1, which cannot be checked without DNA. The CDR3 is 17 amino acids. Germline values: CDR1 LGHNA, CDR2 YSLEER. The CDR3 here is CASSRLTGESSYNEQFF.

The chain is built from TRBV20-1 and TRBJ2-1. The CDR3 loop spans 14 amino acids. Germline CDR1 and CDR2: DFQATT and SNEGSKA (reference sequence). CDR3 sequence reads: CSARSQLSYNEQFF.

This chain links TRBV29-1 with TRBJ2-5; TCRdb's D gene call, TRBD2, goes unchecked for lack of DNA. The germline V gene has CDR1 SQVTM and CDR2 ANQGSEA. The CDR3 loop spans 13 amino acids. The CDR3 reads CSVDGLAQETQYF.

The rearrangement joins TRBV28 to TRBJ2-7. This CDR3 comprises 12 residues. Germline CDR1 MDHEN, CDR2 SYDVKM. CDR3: CASSFRVYEQYF.

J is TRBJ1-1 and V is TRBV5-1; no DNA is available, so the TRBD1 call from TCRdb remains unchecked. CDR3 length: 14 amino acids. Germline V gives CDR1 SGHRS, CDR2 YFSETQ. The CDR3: CASKEGAGNTEAFF.

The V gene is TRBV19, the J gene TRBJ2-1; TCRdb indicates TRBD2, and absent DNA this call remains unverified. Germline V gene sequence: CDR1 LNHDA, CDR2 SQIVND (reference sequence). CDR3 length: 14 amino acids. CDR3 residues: CASASGRGYNEQFF.

This CDR3 reads CSANRGSYNEQFF. The V call is TRBV20-1, the J call TRBJ2-1. Germline-derived CDR1 and CDR2 are DFQATT and SNEGSKA (reference sequence). CDR3 size: 13 residues.

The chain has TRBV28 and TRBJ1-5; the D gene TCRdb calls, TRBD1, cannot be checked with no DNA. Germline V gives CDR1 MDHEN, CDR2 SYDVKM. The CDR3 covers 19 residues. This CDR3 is CASSLLSFGQGVREQPQHF.

CDR3 in amino acids: CASSQYRGRTGNTIYF. This chain uses TRBV4-2 with TRBJ1-3; TCRdb names TRBD1, which stays unverified in the absence of DNA. The CDR3 loop spans 16 amino acids. Germline V gives CDR1 LGHNA, CDR2 YNFKEQ.

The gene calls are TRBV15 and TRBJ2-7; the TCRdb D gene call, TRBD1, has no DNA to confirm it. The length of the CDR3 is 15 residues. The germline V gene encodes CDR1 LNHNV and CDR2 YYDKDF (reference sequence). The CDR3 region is CATSRETGSTYEQYF.

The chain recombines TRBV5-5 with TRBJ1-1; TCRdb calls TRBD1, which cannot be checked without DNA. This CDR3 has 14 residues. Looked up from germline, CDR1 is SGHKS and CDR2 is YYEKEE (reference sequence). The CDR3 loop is CASSLTGDSPEAFF.

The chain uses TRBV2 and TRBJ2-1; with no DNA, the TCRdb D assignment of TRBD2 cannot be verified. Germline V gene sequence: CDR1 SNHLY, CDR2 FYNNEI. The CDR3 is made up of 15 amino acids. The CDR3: CATIRSQTMANEQFF.

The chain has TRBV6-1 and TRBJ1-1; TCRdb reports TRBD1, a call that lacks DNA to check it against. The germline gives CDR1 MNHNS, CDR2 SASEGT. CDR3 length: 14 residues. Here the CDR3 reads CASSRDPATGEAFF.

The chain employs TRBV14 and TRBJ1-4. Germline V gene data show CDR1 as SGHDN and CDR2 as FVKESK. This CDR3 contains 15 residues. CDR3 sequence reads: CASSRQRTTNEKLFF. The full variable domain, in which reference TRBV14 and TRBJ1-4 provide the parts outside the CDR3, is EAGVTQFPSHSVIEKGQTVTLRCDPISGHDNLYWYRRVMGKEIKFLLHFVKESKQDESGMPNNRFLAERTGGTYSTLKVQPAELEDSGVYFCASSRQRTTNEKLFFGSGTQLSVL.

CDR3 protein: CSASRDSDTEAFF. The chain employs TRBV29-1 and TRBJ1-1; TCRdb indicates TRBD1, and absent DNA this call remains unverified. Per germline, CDR1 SQVTM and CDR2 ANQGSEA. The CDR3 length is 13 residues.

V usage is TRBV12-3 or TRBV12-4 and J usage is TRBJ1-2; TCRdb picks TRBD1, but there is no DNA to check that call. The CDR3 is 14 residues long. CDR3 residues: CASSSGGRVYGYTF.